The clone carrying this TCR beta chain was seen once. Sequenced by immunoSEQ multiplex PCR; TCRdb stores in-frame clones only, minus some. The sample lists 200,000 to 300,000 clones, 86% occurring once. These data originate in a study of blood T cell repertoires in COVID-19. CDR3 size: 15 residues. This chain joins TRBV23-1 and TRBJ1-5; D is unresolved. TRBV23-1 is designated an ORF whose function remains uncertain. The clonotype originates from a woman in her 30s who had recovered from COVID-19. Sequencing was done on a sample of peripheral blood. In DNA, the CDR3 is TGCGCTAACCATACTATGAGGGATAGCAATCAGCCCCAGCATTTT. Translation: CANHTMRDSNQPQHF.